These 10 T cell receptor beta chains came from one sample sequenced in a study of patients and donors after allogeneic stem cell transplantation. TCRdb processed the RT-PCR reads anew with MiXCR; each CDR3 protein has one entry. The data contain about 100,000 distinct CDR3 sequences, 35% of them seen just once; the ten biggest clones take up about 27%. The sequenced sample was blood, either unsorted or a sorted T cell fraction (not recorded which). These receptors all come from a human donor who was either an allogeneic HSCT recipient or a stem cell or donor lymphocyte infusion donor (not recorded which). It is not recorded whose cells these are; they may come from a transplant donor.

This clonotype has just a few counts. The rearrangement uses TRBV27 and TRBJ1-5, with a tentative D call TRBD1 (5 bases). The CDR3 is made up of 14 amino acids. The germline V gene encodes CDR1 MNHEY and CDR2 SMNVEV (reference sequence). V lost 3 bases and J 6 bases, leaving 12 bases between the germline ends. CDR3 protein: CASSFRGATQPQHF. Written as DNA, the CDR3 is TGTGCCAGCAGTTTTAGAGGGGCGACTCAGCCCCAGCATTTT.

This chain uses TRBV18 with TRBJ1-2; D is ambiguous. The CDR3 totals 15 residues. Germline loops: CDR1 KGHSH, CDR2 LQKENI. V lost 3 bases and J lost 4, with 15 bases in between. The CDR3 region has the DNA TGTGCCAGCTCACCTTTAAACAGCGCCAGCTATGGCTACACCTTC. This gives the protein CASSPLNSASYGYTF.

This CDR3 is CSAAGQSYGYTF. CDR3 DNA: TGCAGTGCGGCGGGACAGTCTTATGGCTACACCTTC. The gene calls are TRBV20-1 and TRBJ1-2; 7 bases line up with TRBD1. There are 12 residues in the CDR3. Germline CDR1 DFQATT, CDR2 SNEGSKA (reference sequence). Trimming took 6 bases from V and 5 from J; bases not matched to a gene: 6.

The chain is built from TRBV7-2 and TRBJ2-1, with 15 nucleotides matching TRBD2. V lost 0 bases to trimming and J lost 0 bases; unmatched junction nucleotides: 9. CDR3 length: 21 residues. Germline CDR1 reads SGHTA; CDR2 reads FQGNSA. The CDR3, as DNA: TGTGCCAGCAGCTTAGCGCTAAGAGGACTAGCGGGAGGGAGCTCCTACAATGAGCAGTTCTTC. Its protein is CASSLALRGLAGGSSYNEQFF.

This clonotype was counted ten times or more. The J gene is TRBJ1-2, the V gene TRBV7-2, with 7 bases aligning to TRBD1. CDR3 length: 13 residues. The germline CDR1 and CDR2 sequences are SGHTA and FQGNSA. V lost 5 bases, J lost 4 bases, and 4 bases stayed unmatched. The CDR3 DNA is TGTGCCAGCAGCGTAGGGACAGCCTATGGCTACACCTTC. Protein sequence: CASSVGTAYGYTF.

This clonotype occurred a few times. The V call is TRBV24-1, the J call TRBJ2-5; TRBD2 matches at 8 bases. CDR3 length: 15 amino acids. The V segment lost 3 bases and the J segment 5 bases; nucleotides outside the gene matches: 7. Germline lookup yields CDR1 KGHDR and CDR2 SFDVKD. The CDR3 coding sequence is TGTGCCACCAGTGATCCCCGCGGGGGGCCTGAGACCCAGTACTTC. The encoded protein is CATSDPRGGPETQYF.

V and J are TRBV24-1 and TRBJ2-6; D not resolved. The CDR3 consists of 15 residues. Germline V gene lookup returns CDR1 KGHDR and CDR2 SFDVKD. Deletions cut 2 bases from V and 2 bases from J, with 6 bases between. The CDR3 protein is CATSDSLPGANVLTF. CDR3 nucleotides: TGTGCCACCAGTGATTCCCTCCCTGGGGCCAACGTCCTGACTTTC.

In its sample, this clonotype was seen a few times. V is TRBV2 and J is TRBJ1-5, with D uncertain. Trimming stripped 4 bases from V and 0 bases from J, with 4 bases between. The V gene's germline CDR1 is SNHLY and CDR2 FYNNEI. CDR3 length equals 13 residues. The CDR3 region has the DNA TGTGCCAGCAGTGCCTATAGCAATCAGCCCCAGCATTTT. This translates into CASSAYSNQPQHF.

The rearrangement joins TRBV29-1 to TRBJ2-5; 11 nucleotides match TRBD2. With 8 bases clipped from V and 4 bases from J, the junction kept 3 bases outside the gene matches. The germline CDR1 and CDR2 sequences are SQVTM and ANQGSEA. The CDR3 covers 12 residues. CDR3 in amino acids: CSHLAGGETQYF. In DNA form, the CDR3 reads TGCAGCCATCTAGCGGGAGGAGAGACCCAGTACTTC.

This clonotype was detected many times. CDR3 loop: CASSLVLYTEAFF. The CDR3 bases are TGTGCCAGCAGCTTAGTGTTATACACTGAAGCTTTCTTT. This chain links TRBV7-2 with TRBJ1-1; D is unresolved. V lost 1 base to trimming and J lost 3 bases, with 6 bases between them. CDR3 length: 13 residues. Germline V gives CDR1 SGHTA, CDR2 FQGNSA.